A single sample is the source of the 18 T cell receptor beta chains below, sequenced in a study of CD4 T cell repertoires in COVID-19 (dated by TCRdb to the early 2020s). In light of the paper, this sample's time point label describes: sample from a COVID-19-recovered individual after infection. Receptor amplification or capture employed the immunoSEQ multiplex PCR assay. In its TCRdb copy, this immuneACCESS table keeps in-frame sequences only and misses some clones. Where compared with another copy, unresolved V genes explain less than half of these, and the others have no known cause. The sample table records about 75,000 clones; 83% of these occur just once. Of the sample, over 0.45% falls within the top ten clones. This sample comprised CD4+ T cells from peripheral blood, obtained after recovery from COVID-19. These receptors were obtained from a human donor who had COVID-19.

The V call is TRBV10-1, the J call TRBJ2-1; maybe TRBD2 (5 bases). The V end was cut by 0 bases, the J end by 13 bases, with 10 bases between. Germline lookup yields CDR1 WNHNN and CDR2 SYGVQD (reference sequence). This CDR3 contains 12 residues. This CDR3 reads CASSESGARQFF. In DNA form, the CDR3 reads TGCGCCAGCAGTGAGTCGGGAGCGAGACAGTTCTTC.

This clone occurred a few times. The chain uses TRBV13 and TRBJ2-5; 7 bases match TRBD1. The CDR3 is 14 residues long. Germline CDR1 is PRHDT and CDR2 is FYEKMQ (reference sequence). J was trimmed by 4 bases and V by 2 bases; bases with no gene match: 4. CDR3 bases: TGTGCCAGCAGCTTACCAGGGGGTACAGAGACCCAGTACTTC. Amino acids: CASSLPGGTETQYF. Based on the CDR3 plus reference TRBV13 and TRBJ2-5, the full variable domain is AAGVIQSPRHLIKEKRETATLKCYPIPRHDTVYWYQQGPGQDPQFLISFYEKMQSDKGSIPDRFSAQQFSDYHSELNMSSLELGDSALYFCASSLPGGTETQYFGPGTRLLVL.

V and J are TRBV6-5 and TRBJ2-3; tentatively, D is TRBD1 or TRBD2 (5 bases each). V dropped 7 bases and J dropped 6 bases, with 11 bases sitting between them. Germline V CDR1 and CDR2: MNHEY, SVGAGI. The CDR3 sequence is 12 residues long. Here the CDR3 reads CASIRGVDTQYF. CDR3 coding DNA: TGTGCCAGCATTCGAGGGGTTGATACGCAGTATTTT.

The chain links TRBV7-2 to TRBJ2-1, with TRBD1 as a possible D gene (8 bases). Trimming shortened V by 5 bases and J by 4 bases, and 15 bases separated the two germline ends. CDR3 size: 15 residues. Germline CDR1 is SGHTA and CDR2 is FQGNSA. In nucleotides, the CDR3 is TGTGCCAGCAGCACAGGGGGGGAAACGTACAATGAGCAGTTCTTC. Translated: CASSTGGETYNEQFF.

V is TRBV4-1 and J is TRBJ2-5, with D perhaps TRBD2 (7 bases). V lost 1 base, J lost 2 bases, and 20 bases lay in between. CDR3 length: 18 amino acids. The germline V gene encodes CDR1 MGHRA and CDR2 YSYEKL. The DNA of the CDR3 is TGCGCCAGCAGCCAAGTTTCCTCCGGGGGGCCTCGGCAAGAGACCCAGTACTTC. Translated: CASSQVSSGGPRQETQYF.

This clone was counted a single time. V gene TRBV20-1 combines with J gene TRBJ2-1, with 13 bases fitting TRBD2. Germline trimming cut 3 bases from V and 1 base from J; bases unmatched to any gene: 9. The length of the CDR3 is 18 residues. The germline V gene encodes CDR1 DFQATT and CDR2 SNEGSKA (reference sequence). DNA of the CDR3: TGCAGTGCTAGTAGACGACTAGCGGGGGGCCTATCCTACAATGAGCAGTTCTTC. Translating it yields CSASRRLAGGLSYNEQFF.

The chain has TRBV5-1 and TRBJ2-4; D gene ambiguous. V dropped 5 bases and J dropped 1 base, with 10 bases sitting between them. Germline V CDR1 and CDR2: SGHRS, YFSETQ. CDR3 length: 14 amino acids. CDR3 sequence reads: CASSGGIAKNIQYF. In nucleotides, the CDR3 is TGCGCCAGCAGTGGTGGGATCGCCAAAAACATTCAGTACTTC.

The rearrangement joins TRBV5-5 to TRBJ1-1; D may be TRBD1 (5 bases). The germline gives CDR1 SGHKS, CDR2 YYEKEE (reference sequence). The V end lost 3 bases, the J end lost 0 bases, and 9 bases lay between the germline ends. This CDR3 contains 14 residues. This CDR3 is CASSWGRVNTEAFF. The CDR3 nucleotides are TGTGCCAGCAGCTGGGGACGGGTGAACACTGAAGCTTTCTTT.

This clone was counted only a few times. V is TRBV6-2 or TRBV6-3 and J is TRBJ2-5, with a possible D match to TRBD2 (6 bases). Trimming took 2 bases from V and 3 from J, leaving 10 bases between them. Looked up from germline, CDR1 is MNHEY and CDR2 is SVGEGT. The length of the CDR3 is 14 residues. CDR3 nucleotides: TGTGCCAGCAGTTACCCTTCGGGGGAAGAGACCCAGTACTTC. As protein: CASSYPSGEETQYF.

The chain uses TRBV11-1 and TRBJ2-2; the D gene is possibly TRBD2 (6 bases). Germline V gene data show CDR1 as SGHAT and CDR2 as FQDESV (reference sequence). This CDR3 spans 15 amino acids. Trimming removed 3 bases at V and 2 bases at J, with 10 bases between. The CDR3 coding sequence is TGTGCCAGCAGCTTGATGGGGGGAAACACCGGGGAGCTGTTTTTT. The encoded protein is CASSLMGGNTGELFF.

The rearrangement links TRBV19 to TRBJ1-2; D call uncertain. The germline V gene encodes CDR1 LNHDA and CDR2 SQIVND (reference sequence). The CDR3 is 14 residues long. Trimming cost V 0 bases and J 2 bases, with 7 bases left between them. This chain's CDR3 is CASSIDPLNYGYTF. The CDR3 DNA sequence: TGTGCCAGTAGTATAGACCCACTCAACTATGGCTACACCTTC.

The rearrangement joins TRBV19 to TRBJ2-7; 11 bases align to TRBD2. CDR1 and CDR2 (germline): LNHDA, SQIVND (reference sequence). The CDR3 extends over 17 amino acids. The V and J ends lost 6 bases and 3 bases, in that order; junction bases with no gene match: 13. CDR3 bases: TGTGCCAGTAGCCAAAGGACTAGCGGGCGACCCATCTACGAGCAGTACTTC. Its protein is CASSQRTSGRPIYEQYF.

This clone was seen a handful of times. The rearrangement links TRBV5-1 to TRBJ2-7; D assignment may be TRBD1 or TRBD2 (5 bases each). CDR1 and CDR2 (germline): SGHRS, YFSETQ. The CDR3 length is 14 residues. Trimming cost V 4 bases and J 7 bases, with 18 bases left between them. The CDR3 protein is CASSGPGSWGEQYF. In DNA form, the CDR3 reads TGCGCCAGCAGCGGCCCGGGGTCTTGGGGGGAGCAGTACTTC.

The V gene is TRBV5-8, the J gene TRBJ1-3, with a tentative D call TRBD1 (5 bases). V dropped 2 bases and J dropped 4 bases, with 13 bases sitting between them. Germline lookup yields CDR1 SGHTS and CDR2 YDEGEE. The CDR3 sequence is 15 residues long. The chain's CDR3 is CASSFGRDPGNTIYF. The DNA of the CDR3 is TGTGCCAGCAGCTTTGGCAGGGACCCAGGAAACACCATATATTTT.

The chain links TRBV2 to TRBJ1-1; 7 bases line up with TRBD1. Germline V gene lookup returns CDR1 SNHLY and CDR2 FYNNEI. With V trimmed by 8 bases and J by 4 bases, 10 bases remained unmatched. This CDR3 has 14 amino acids. Here the CDR3 DNA reads TGTGCCAGCGTCTCTACGACAGGGAGCACTGAAGCTTTCTTT. It is translated as CASVSTTGSTEAFF.

The chain links TRBV18 to TRBJ1-1, with D unclear. The CDR3 contains 14 residues. V was cut by 4 bases and J by 2 bases, with 11 bases left in between. Germline V lookup: CDR1 KGHSH, CDR2 LQKENI. CDR3 region: CASSLGQANTEAFF. CDR3 DNA: TGTGCCAGCTCACTCGGCCAGGCTAACACTGAAGCTTTCTTT.

The rearrangement uses TRBV27 and TRBJ1-4; D is uncertain. Trimming pared 4 bases from V and 6 bases from J, leaving 9 bases between. The CDR3 spans 13 residues. CDR1 and CDR2 from the germline V gene are MNHEY and SMNVEV (reference sequence). This chain's CDR3 is CASSSRRHEKLFF. The CDR3 DNA reads TGTGCCAGCAGTTCTAGACGCCATGAAAAACTGTTTTTT.

Here the CDR3 reads CASSLDLDREQFF. The CDR3 DNA reads as TGTGCCAGCAGCTTAGACTTGGACAGGGAGCAGTTCTTC. This chain uses TRBV7-7 with TRBJ2-1; 7 nucleotides line up with TRBD1. The trim removed 1 base at V and 10 bases at J, leaving 4 bases unmatched. Germline CDR1 and CDR2: SSHAT and FNYEAQ (reference sequence). The length of the CDR3 is 13 residues.